The T cell receptor beta chain under discussion was sequenced for a study of blood T cell repertoires in COVID-19. Overall study context: Whether acute or convalescent, the COVID-19 samples came from the United States, Italy and Spain. Sources were T cells, B-cell-depleted T cells, or PBMCs; the material itself was cDNA or gDNA.

This clone came up once. The germline gives CDR1 ENHRY, CDR2 SYGVKD. The germline V and J ends were trimmed by 6 bases and 9 bases, with 15 bases remaining between them. There are 13 residues in the CDR3. In the source study's methods: Quantification of nucleated cells was approximated via reference gene primer amplification. The method was immunoSEQ multiplex PCR; TCRdb's version includes in-frame clones alone and lacks a portion of them. V and J calls and clone size are copied from that table; D and trimming were computed from the DNA. Of fewer than 130,000 clones in the sample, 85% to 90% were seen once.

This receptor was taken from a woman aged 45-65 years with acute or convalescent COVID-19. Source material: peripheral blood. The chain combines TRBV10-3 with TRBJ2-1; the D gene is possibly TRBD2 (6 bases). The CDR3 here is CAIRRDFNGEQFF. In nucleotides, the CDR3 is TGTGCCATCAGGCGGGATTTTAACGGTGAGCAGTTCTTC.